Shown below are 11 T cell receptor beta chains from a single sample sequenced in a study of blood T cell repertoires in COVID-19. Data came from immunoSEQ multiplex PCR; TCRdb stores just in-frame clones and leaves some out. Here the sample spans some 130,000 clones, nearly 70% being singletons. The sequenced sample consisted of peripheral blood. These receptors all stem from a woman aged 70 to 79 with acute or convalescent COVID-19.

This clone was recorded once. The V call is TRBV2, the J call TRBJ2-7; 9 positions agree with TRBD2. Per germline, CDR1 SNHLY and CDR2 FYNNEI. V lost 4 bases, J lost 2 bases, and 9 bases stayed unmatched. There are 16 residues in the CDR3. The CDR3 spells CASSGLRSGRTYEQYF. The CDR3 nucleotides are TGTGCCAGCAGTGGTCTGCGGAGCGGGAGGACCTACGAGCAGTACTTC.

The gene calls are TRBV6-6 and TRBJ1-5; D is possibly TRBD1 (5 bases). Germline CDR1 and CDR2: MNHNY and SVGAGI (reference sequence). V was clipped by 6 bases and J by 1 base, with 16 bases between them. The CDR3 consists of 16 residues. DNA for the CDR3: TGTGCCAGCAGCTACGTTCCGGGGGTGAGCAATCAGCCCCAGCATTTT. It yields the protein CASSYVPGVSNQPQHF.

This clone showed up just a few times. Additional DNA sequences in this sample encode the identical CDR3. The gene calls are TRBV7-8 and TRBJ1-2; 8 bases agree with TRBD1. V lost 0 bases and J lost 4; bases outside the gene matches: 4. The germline CDR1 and CDR2 sequences are SGHVS and FQNEAQ. The CDR3 is made up of 15 amino acids. CDR3 sequence (DNA): TGTGCCAGCAGCTTAGCTGGGACAGGCCTCTATGGCTACACCTTC. Its translation: CASSLAGTGLYGYTF.

The gene calls are TRBV29-1 and TRBJ2-1, with 10 bases aligning to TRBD1. The CDR3 extends over 15 amino acids. With 2 bases clipped from V and 0 bases from J, the junction kept 1 base outside the gene matches. Germline V gene sequence: CDR1 SQVTM, CDR2 ANQGSEA. CDR3 in DNA: TGCAGCGTTGAAAGGACAGGGGGCTCCTACAATGAGCAGTTCTTC. Protein product: CSVERTGGSYNEQFF.

The CDR3 DNA sequence: TGCGCCAGCAGCTTGGACCCGGGAGAGACCCAGTACTTC. It specifies CASSLDPGETQYF. The chain links TRBV5-1 to TRBJ2-5; no reliable D call. Trimming shortened V by 0 bases and J by 4 bases, and 7 bases separated the two germline ends. Per the germline V gene, CDR1 is SGHRS and CDR2 is YFSETQ. This CDR3 is 13 amino acids long.

V and J are TRBV5-5 and TRBJ1-5; D is ambiguous. The germline V gene encodes CDR1 SGHKS and CDR2 YYEKEE (reference sequence). CDR3 length equals 14 residues. Trimming left V 4 bases short and J 0 bases short, with 8 bases between. CDR3 loop: CASSPTYSNQPQHF. The CDR3, as DNA: TGTGCCAGCAGCCCCACATATAGCAATCAGCCCCAGCATTTT.

This chain connects TRBV30 to TRBJ1-1, with 7 nucleotides matching TRBD1. V trimming: 3 bases; J trimming: 0 bases; junction bases outside the gene matches: 10. Germline CDR1 reads GTSNPN; CDR2 reads SVGIG (reference sequence). There are 16 residues in the CDR3. The CDR3 here is CAWSRTDRALNTEAFF. The CDR3 nucleotides are TGTGCCTGGAGCCGTACAGACAGGGCGTTGAACACTGAAGCTTTCTTT.

CDR3 DNA sequence: TGTGCCAGCAGCGAGACAGGGGCGGACACTGAAGCTTTCTTT. This sequence encodes CASSETGADTEAFF. This rearrangement joins TRBV9 to TRBJ1-1; 8 bases fit TRBD1. V shed 3 bases, J shed 3 bases, and the junction held 4 bases outside the gene matches. Germline V lookup: CDR1 SGDLS, CDR2 YYNGEE. CDR3 length equals 14 residues.

The rearrangement joins TRBV20-1 to TRBJ2-5; D gene unclear. Germline CDR1 and CDR2: DFQATT and SNEGSKA (reference sequence). V was pared by 6 bases and J by 4 bases, with 6 bases between. CDR3 length: 10 amino acids. The CDR3 is CSALRETQYF. CDR3 sequence (DNA): TGCAGTGCCCTCCGAGAGACCCAGTACTTC.

The chain couples TRBV7-9 to TRBJ2-3, with 11 positions matching TRBD2. Germline lookup yields CDR1 SEHNR and CDR2 FQNEAQ (reference sequence). The CDR3 extends over 16 amino acids. The V segment lost 4 bases and the J segment 4 bases; nucleotides outside the gene matches: 7. The CDR3 region has the DNA TGTGCCAGCAGCTCTTTAGCGGGGGGGCCGGCAGATACGCAGTATTTT. It yields the protein CASSSLAGGPADTQYF.

This chain's CDR3 is CASSQGTGITGELFF. DNA of the CDR3: TGTGCCAGCAGCCAAGGGACAGGTATCACCGGGGAGCTGTTTTTT. This sequence joins TRBV14 and TRBJ2-2, with 7 bases matching TRBD1. After removal of 1 base from V and 4 bases from J, the junction contained 3 bases not matched to a gene. Germline V gene sequence: CDR1 SGHDN, CDR2 FVKESK. The CDR3 covers 15 residues.